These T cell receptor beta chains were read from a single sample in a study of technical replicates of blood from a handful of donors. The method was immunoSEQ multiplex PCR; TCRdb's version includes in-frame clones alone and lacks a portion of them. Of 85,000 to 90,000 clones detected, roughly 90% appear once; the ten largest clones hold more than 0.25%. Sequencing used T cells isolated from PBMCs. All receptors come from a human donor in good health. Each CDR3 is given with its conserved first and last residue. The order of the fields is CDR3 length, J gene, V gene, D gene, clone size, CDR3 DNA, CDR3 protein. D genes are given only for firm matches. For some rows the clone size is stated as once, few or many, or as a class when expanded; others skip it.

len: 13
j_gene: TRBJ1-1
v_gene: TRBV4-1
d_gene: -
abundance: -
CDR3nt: TGCGCCAGCAGCCAACAGGGTTTAGGTGAAGCTTTCTTT
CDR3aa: CASSQQGLGEAFF

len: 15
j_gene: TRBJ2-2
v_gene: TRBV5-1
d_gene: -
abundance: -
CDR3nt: TGCGCCAGCAGCTTGGGGGGCAGGGGCACCGGGGAGCTGTTTTTT
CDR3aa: CASSLGGRGTGELFF

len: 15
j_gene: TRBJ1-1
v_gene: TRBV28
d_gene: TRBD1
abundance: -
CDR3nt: TGTGCCAGCAGTTTACCCGGGACAGGGAACACTGAAGCTTTCTTT
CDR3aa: CASSLPGTGNTEAFF

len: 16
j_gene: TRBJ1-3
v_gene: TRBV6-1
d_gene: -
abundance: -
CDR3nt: TGTGCCAGCAGTGAAGGCGACATCCCTGGTGGAAACACCATATATTTT
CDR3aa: CASSEGDIPGGNTIYF

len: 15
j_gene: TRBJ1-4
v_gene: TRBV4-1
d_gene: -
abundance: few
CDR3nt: TGCGCCAGCAGCCAAGCAGGGTTTGGGGATGAAAAACTGTTTTTT
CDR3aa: CASSQAGFGDEKLFF

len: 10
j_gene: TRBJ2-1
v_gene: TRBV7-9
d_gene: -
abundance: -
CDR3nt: TGTGCCAGCAGCTCTACTGAGCAGTTCTTC
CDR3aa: CASSSTEQFF

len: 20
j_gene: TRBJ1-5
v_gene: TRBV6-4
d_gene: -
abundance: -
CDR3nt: TGTGCCAGCGGGTCTCCTACTCTCAGACAGGCGAATATAGACAATCAGCCCCAGCATTTT
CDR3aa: CASGSPTLRQANIDNQPQHF

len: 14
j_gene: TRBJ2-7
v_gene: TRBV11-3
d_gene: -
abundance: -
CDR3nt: TGTGCCAGCAGCTTAGTCGGAGGCTCCTACGAGCAGTACTTC
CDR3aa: CASSLVGGSYEQYF

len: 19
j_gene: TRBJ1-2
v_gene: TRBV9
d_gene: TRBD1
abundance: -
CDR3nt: TGTGCCAGCAGCGTAGCTGGTACAGGGGTCCGGAATTTTGAGGATGGCTACACCTTC
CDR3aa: CASSVAGTGVRNFEDGYTF

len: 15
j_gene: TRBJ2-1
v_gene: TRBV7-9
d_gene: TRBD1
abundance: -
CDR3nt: TGTGCCAGCAGCTATAACGGACAGGCGTACAATGAGCAGTTCTTC
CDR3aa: CASSYNGQAYNEQFF

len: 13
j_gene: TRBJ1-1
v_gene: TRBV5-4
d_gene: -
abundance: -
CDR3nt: TGTGCCAGCAGCGGGCAGTTGCAGGGTGAAGCTTTCTTT
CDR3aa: CASSGQLQGEAFF

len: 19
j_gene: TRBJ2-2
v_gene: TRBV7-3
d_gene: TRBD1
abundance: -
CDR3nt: TGTGCCAGCAGCTTAATAGCAACGCATGGGACAGGGGGCTCTGGGGAGCTGTTTTTT
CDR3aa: CASSLIATHGTGGSGELFF

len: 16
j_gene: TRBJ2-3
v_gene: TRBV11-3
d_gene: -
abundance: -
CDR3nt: TGTGCCAGCAGCCTAGCTGGGGGGTCTACCACAGATACGCAGTATTTT
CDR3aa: CASSLAGGSTTDTQYF

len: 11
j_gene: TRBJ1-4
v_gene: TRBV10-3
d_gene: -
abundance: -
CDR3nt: TGTGCCATCAGCGGGGGGGAAAAACTGTTTTTT
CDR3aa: CAISGGEKLFF

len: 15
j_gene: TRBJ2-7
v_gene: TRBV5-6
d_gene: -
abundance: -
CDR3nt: TGTGCCAGCAGATTCGGAGGGGGGGCAACCTACGAGCAGTACTTC
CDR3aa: CASRFGGGATYEQYF

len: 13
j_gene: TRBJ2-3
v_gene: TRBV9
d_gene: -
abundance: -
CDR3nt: TGTGCCAGCAGCGTACAGGGCGCAGATACGCAGTATTTT
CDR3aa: CASSVQGADTQYF